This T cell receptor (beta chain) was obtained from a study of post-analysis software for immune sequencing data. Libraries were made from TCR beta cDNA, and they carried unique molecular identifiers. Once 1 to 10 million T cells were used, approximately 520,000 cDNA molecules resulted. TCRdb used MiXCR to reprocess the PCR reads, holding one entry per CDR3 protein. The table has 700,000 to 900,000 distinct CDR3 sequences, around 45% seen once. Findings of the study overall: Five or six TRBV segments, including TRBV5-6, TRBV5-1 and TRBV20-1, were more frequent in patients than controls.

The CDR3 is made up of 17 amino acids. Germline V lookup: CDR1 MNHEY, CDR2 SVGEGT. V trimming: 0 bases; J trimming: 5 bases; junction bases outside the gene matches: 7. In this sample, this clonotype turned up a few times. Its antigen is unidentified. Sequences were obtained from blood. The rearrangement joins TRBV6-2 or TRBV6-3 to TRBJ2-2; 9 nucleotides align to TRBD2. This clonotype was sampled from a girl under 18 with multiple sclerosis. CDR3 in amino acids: CASSYSSSGRVTGELFF. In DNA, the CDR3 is TGTGCCAGCAGTTACTCTAGTAGCGGGAGAGTAACCGGGGAGCTGTTTTTT.